This paragraph reports one TCR beta chain. No antigen is known for it. These data come from a study of T cell responses to AZD1222 COVID-19 vaccine. The study, taken as a whole, reports: Scientists sampled the repertoires only once the peak T cell response had passed. White British ancestry dominated among donors, who included more females, and clonal diversity was possibly underestimated. Nearly half of the spike-specific TCRs reportedly recognize variant regions that carry no mutations.

Assay used: immunoSEQ multiplex PCR; TCRdb lists only in-frame clones, some missing. The table lists 150,000 to 200,000 clones, approximately 94% of them singletons. This CDR3 has 16 amino acids. Unmatched junction bases numbered 11, after V lost 6 bases and J lost 2 bases. CDR1 is MDHEN, CDR2 SYDVKM, per germline. J is TRBJ2-7 and V is TRBV28, with 9 positions matching TRBD2. Sequencing used peripheral blood, obtained 28 days after the second AZD1222 dose. This receptor was obtained from an adult who received the AZD1222 COVID-19 vaccine. CDR3 bases: TGTGCCAGCAGCAAGGGACTAGCCGACCAGGCCTACGAGCAGTACTTC. Its protein is CASSKGLADQAYEQYF.